The clone carrying this T cell receptor (beta chain) has at least ten counts. The data were taken from a study of T cells after posttransplantation cyclophosphamide. Germline V gene lookup returns CDR1 SGHTA and CDR2 FQGNSA. J lost 2 bases, V lost 5 bases, and 6 bases had no gene match. The CDR3 loop spans 15 amino acids. Treatment was busulfan-fludarabine conditioning, a marrow graft, and cyclophosphamide on days +3 and +4. The protocol was immunoSEQ multiplex PCR, while the TCRdb copy is restricted to in-frame clones and leaves out a portion. The sample was found to contain under 7,000 clones, and every one recurs.

The material sequenced was PBMCs, taken after an allogeneic stem cell transplant with post-transplant cyclophosphamide. The V gene is TRBV7-2, the J gene TRBJ1-3, with TRBD1 matching over 7 bases. This receptor was identified in a male patient between 25 and 39 years old who received an allogeneic stem cell transplant from an unrelated donor, was CMV-positive, and had acute and chronic GVHD. Some T cells could come from the graft donor. Here the CDR3 reads CASSQRQGPGNTIYF. The CDR3 DNA sequence: TGTGCCAGCAGCCAGAGACAGGGCCCTGGAAACACCATATATTTT.